This is a list of T cell receptor beta chains from one sample in a study of radiation and T cells in renal cell carcinoma. Profiled with immunoSEQ multiplex PCR; TCRdb holds only in-frame clones, not every one. The sample records 90,000 to 100,000 clones, around 88% being singletons. This specimen was blood, taken from a patient whose treatment included radiotherapy and nephrectomy. Source of these receptors: a man aged 45-65 years with renal cell carcinoma. Each CDR3 is given with its conserved first and last residue. The order of the fields is CDR3 DNA, CDR3 protein, CDR3 length, V gene, clone size, J gene, D gene. A D gene is named only where the DNA matches it firmly. Size tells how often a clone was seen (once, few, many) or the class of an expanded clone, and some rows leave it out.

TGTGCCAGCAGCCTGACTAGCGAGTACGAGCAGTACTTC CASSLTSEYEQYF 13 TRBV2 - TRBJ2-7 TRBD2
TGTGCCAGCAGTTTTAGGGGGATTAATCAGCCCCAGCATTTT CASSFRGINQPQHF 14 TRBV27 - TRBJ1-5 -
TGTGCCAGCAGCTTGGGCCAGGGTACCTACAATGAGCAGTTCTTC CASSLGQGTYNEQFF 15 TRBV5-5 once TRBJ2-1 -
TGTGCCAGCAGTTTACCGGGCTACCAAGAGACCCAGTACTTC CASSLPGYQETQYF 14 TRBV27 - TRBJ2-5 -
TGTGCCAGCAGTCCAGACAGTAACTATGGCTACACCTTC CASSPDSNYGYTF 13 TRBV28 few TRBJ1-2 -
TGTGCCAGCAAACTCGGACAGGGAGTGGCCTATGGCTACACCTTC CASKLGQGVAYGYTF 15 TRBV6-5 - TRBJ1-2 TRBD1
TGTGCCAGCAGCCCGGGCCAGGTGAACACCGGGGAGCTGTTTTTT CASSPGQVNTGELFF 15 TRBV7-3 few TRBJ2-2 -
TGTGCCAGTAGTATTGGAAGACAGAGCAATGAGCAGTTCTTC CASSIGRQSNEQFF 14 TRBV19 - TRBJ2-1 -
TGTGCCAGCAGTGAAGCGCAAGGGGCAGATACGCAGTATTTT CASSEAQGADTQYF 14 TRBV6-1 once TRBJ2-3 -
TGTGCCAGCAGCGCAGGACAGGGGGCCTACGAGCAGTACTTC CASSAGQGAYEQYF 14 TRBV6-1 - TRBJ2-7 TRBD1
TGTGCCTGGAGTGTCAGTCCGACAGGGAGAAAGGCAACGGCTGAAGCTTTCTTT CAWSVSPTGRKATAEAFF 18 TRBV30 once TRBJ1-1 TRBD1
TGTGCCAGCAGTTGGACGGGTCAGGGGGCGATGGCTGAAGCTTTCTTT CASSWTGQGAMAEAFF 16 TRBV6-5 - TRBJ1-1 TRBD1
TGCGCCAGCAGTCTCAAATTAGACAGGAATTCACCCCTCCACTTT CASSLKLDRNSPLHF 15 TRBV5-1 - TRBJ1-6 -
TGCGCCAGCAGCTCACTCCTAGCGGGAGGGCGAGATACGCAGTATTTT CASSSLLAGGRDTQYF 16 TRBV5-1 - TRBJ2-3 TRBD2
TGTGCCACCAGCAGAGATTTTTCGGGGGATCATGAAAAACTGTTTTTT CATSRDFSGDHEKLFF 16 TRBV15 - TRBJ1-4 -
TGCGCCAGCAGCTTGGGGACGGATAACTATGGCTACACCTTC CASSLGTDNYGYTF 14 TRBV5-1 once TRBJ1-2 -
TGTGCCAGCAGCGTAGGGGCCACGACAACAGCCGGAAACACCATATATTTT CASSVGATTTAGNTIYF 17 TRBV9 few TRBJ1-3 -
TGTGCCAGCAGCAGGGGGGACTATGGCTACACCTTC CASSRGDYGYTF 12 TRBV6-5 - TRBJ1-2 TRBD1
TGTGCCAGCAAGGGGCAGACTTCTAGCACAGATACGCAGTATTTT CASKGQTSSTDTQYF 15 TRBV14 - TRBJ2-3 -
TGCGCCAGCAGCTCCCGCCCCGCGGGGGAGCAGTACTTC CASSSRPAGEQYF 13 TRBV5-1 - TRBJ2-7 -
TGCGCCAGCAGCCAAACAGGGGAACATTCACCCCTCCACTTT CASSQTGEHSPLHF 14 TRBV4-1 - TRBJ1-6 TRBD1
TGTGCCAGCAGCCCGAATAAAGGCACAGATACGCAGTATTTT CASSPNKGTDTQYF 14 TRBV7-9 - TRBJ2-3 -
TGTGCCAGCAGTCCCTCCCCAGGACTAGCGGGCGTTCTCTACAATGAGCAGTTCTTC CASSPSPGLAGVLYNEQFF 19 TRBV27 - TRBJ2-1 TRBD2
TGCGCCAGCAGCCAGATGCCGGCGCGGACCTACGAGCAGTACTTC CASSQMPARTYEQYF 15 TRBV5-1 - TRBJ2-7 -
TGTGCCAGCAATTCGGGACTCGACGCGACCCAGTACTTC CASNSGLDATQYF 13 TRBV28 - TRBJ2-5 -
TGTGCCAGCAGTTCCGGACAGGCGGATCAGCCCCAGCATTTT CASSSGQADQPQHF 14 TRBV28 - TRBJ1-5 TRBD1
TGCGCCAGCAGCTTGGAAGCCGAGGGGCTCGGCGGCTACACCTTC CASSLEAEGLGGYTF 15 TRBV5-1 - TRBJ1-2 -
TGTGCCAGCAGTTATCTACAGGGGGGGCCTTACGAGCAGTACTTC CASSYLQGGPYEQYF 15 TRBV6-5 - TRBJ2-7 -
TGTGCCAGCAGCTTAGATCGGACGACAGATACGCAGTATTTT CASSLDRTTDTQYF 14 TRBV11-3 - TRBJ2-3 -
TGTGCCAGCAGCCCCGGGTACCAAGAGACCCAGTACTTC CASSPGYQETQYF 13 TRBV11-2 once TRBJ2-5 -
TGCAGCGTTGAAGGTCTAGGAGCCTACAATGAGCAGTTCTTC CSVEGLGAYNEQFF 14 TRBV29-1 - TRBJ2-1 -
TGTGCCAGCAGTCCGGACGGCTATGGCTACACCTTC CASSPDGYGYTF 12 TRBV6-6 once TRBJ1-2 -
TGTGCCAGCATATTTTGGTCCCGAGATACGCAGTATTTT CASIFWSRDTQYF 13 TRBV2 - TRBJ2-3 -
TGTGCTAGCAGCTTGGGACAGGGGGTTTACGAGCAGTACTTC CASSLGQGVYEQYF 14 TRBV7-7 - TRBJ2-7 TRBD1
TGTGCCAGCAGTCCGACAGGTGTTCCCTACGAGCAGTACTTC CASSPTGVPYEQYF 14 TRBV27 - TRBJ2-7 -
TGTGCCAGCAGTGAATCTATAGGGGGGTTCTACGAGCAGTACTTC CASSESIGGFYEQYF 15 TRBV6-1 - TRBJ2-7 -
TGTGCCAGCAGTTACTCGTCAGCAACTAATGAAAAACTGTTTTTT CASSYSSATNEKLFF 15 TRBV6-5 - TRBJ1-4 -
TGTGCCAGCAGTGAAGCGGTGGGGGGCTATAATTCACCCCTCCACTTT CASSEAVGGYNSPLHF 16 TRBV6-1 once TRBJ1-6 -
TGTGCCAGTAGGTCCTCGAACAGGGGGAACACAGATACGCAGTATTTT CASRSSNRGNTDTQYF 16 TRBV19 - TRBJ2-3 TRBD1
TGTGCCAGCTCACCGAACAGGGGGCCCACAGGCACTGAAGCTTTCTTT CASSPNRGPTGTEAFF 16 TRBV18 few TRBJ1-1 TRBD1
TGTGCCAGCGCCGGGGTCGGGAATGAGCAGTTCTTC CASAGVGNEQFF 12 TRBV28 - TRBJ2-1 -
TGTGCCAGCAGCGTAGATTCAGCAAATGAAAAACTGTTTTTT CASSVDSANEKLFF 14 TRBV9 - TRBJ1-4 -
TGCGCCAGCAGCTTGTTGGCGGGAGGGCCAGGGGATACGCAGTATTTT CASSLLAGGPGDTQYF 16 TRBV5-1 - TRBJ2-3 TRBD2
TGTGCCAGCAGTTCGACACTGGGTCTCTACTACGAGCAGTACTTC CASSSTLGLYYEQYF 15 TRBV27 - TRBJ2-7 -
TGTGCCAGCAGCGCCACTTCCTACGAGCAGTACTTC CASSATSYEQYF 12 TRBV7-2 once TRBJ2-7 -
TGTGCCAGCAGCCAAGATGAGGGACGGAGCTATGGCTACACCTTC CASSQDEGRSYGYTF 15 TRBV4-2 - TRBJ1-2 -
TGCGCCAGCAGAACCAGCGGCACAGATACGCAGTATTTT CASRTSGTDTQYF 13 TRBV5-1 - TRBJ2-3 -
TGTGCCAGCAGCACGCGGACAGGGGGCACCTATGGCTACACCTTC CASSTRTGGTYGYTF 15 TRBV9 - TRBJ1-2 TRBD1
TGTGCCAGCAGTTACCGGGAGCAGGCTTTCTTT CASSYREQAFF 11 TRBV6-5 once TRBJ1-1 -
TGTGCCAGCAGCTTAATAGCTAGCTTGGAGACCCAGTACTTC CASSLIASLETQYF 14 TRBV7-9 - TRBJ2-5 -